This paragraph reports one T cell receptor (beta chain). The sample carries other DNA sequences with the same CDR3. J lost 3 bases, V lost 4 bases, and 2 bases had no gene match. The V gene's germline CDR1 is LNHDA and CDR2 SQIVND (reference sequence). The CDR3 has 13 residues. Authors' methods: Estimated nucleated cell counts came from reference gene primer amplification. TCRdb's copy holds only in-frame clones and misses some; the assay was immunoSEQ multiplex PCR. That table gives V, J and clone size, and the DNA gave D and trimming. The profile shows about 83,000 clones, 70% to 90% of them singletons. The record originates from a study of blood T cell repertoires in COVID-19. Study-wide background: Samples representing acute and convalescent COVID-19 were sourced from the United States, Italy and Spain. T cells, B-cell-depleted T cells, or PBMCs supplied cDNA or gDNA.

The V call is TRBV19, the J call TRBJ1-2, with 7 bases fitting TRBD1. Material for sequencing was peripheral blood. This TCR was sampled from an elderly man with active or convalescent COVID-19. CDR3 protein: CASSRDRDYGYTF. The CDR3 bases are TGTGCCAGTAGTAGGGACAGAGACTATGGCTACACCTTC.